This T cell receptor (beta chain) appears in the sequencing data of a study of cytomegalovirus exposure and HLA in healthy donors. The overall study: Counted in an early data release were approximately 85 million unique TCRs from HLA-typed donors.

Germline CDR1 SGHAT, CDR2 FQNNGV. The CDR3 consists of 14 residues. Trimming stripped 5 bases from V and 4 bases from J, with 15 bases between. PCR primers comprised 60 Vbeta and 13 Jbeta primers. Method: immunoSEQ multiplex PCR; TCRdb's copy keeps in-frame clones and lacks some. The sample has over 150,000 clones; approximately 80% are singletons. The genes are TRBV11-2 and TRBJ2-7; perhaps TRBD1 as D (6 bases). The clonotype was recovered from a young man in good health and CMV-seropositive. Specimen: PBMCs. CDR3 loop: CASSLLRQVYEQYF. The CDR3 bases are TGTGCCAGCAGCCTTCTGAGACAGGTATACGAGCAGTACTTC.